This T cell receptor beta chain was retrieved from a study of blood T cell repertoires in COVID-19. Study overall: T cells, B-cell-depleted T cells, or PBMCs provided the cDNA or gDNA that served as material.

Each participant's cohort was designated according to participant-reported clinical history. Recovered status applied to Cohort 3 donors who had two consecutive negative PCRs. It also applied to those with clearance or with symptom resolution. After removal of 5 bases from V and 2 bases from J, the junction contained 11 bases not matched to a gene. The CDR3 is 16 residues long. CDR1 and CDR2 (germline): SGHVS, FNYEAQ. The repertoire was sequenced with immunoSEQ multiplex PCR; TCRdb's copy has only in-frame clones and lacks some. The data show about 180,000 clones, 75% to 85% seen once. Material for sequencing was PBMCs or T cells enriched from blood (not recorded which). The V and J genes are TRBV7-6 and TRBJ2-5; 7 bases align to TRBD1. The origin of this receptor is a man aged 45-60 years who had recovered from COVID-19. The CDR3 bases are TGTGCCAGCAGCCAGACACCCCGGACAGGACAAGAGACCCAGTACTTC. Encoded protein: CASSQTPRTGQETQYF.